Given below is one T cell receptor beta chain in context. This clone occurred a few times. Its recognized antigen is unknown. No base quality information exists; no much larger clone differs at one position. A single peripheral blood draw of about 120 mL on average was collected from each donor into heparinised tubes. Naive, central memory, regulatory and stem cell-like memory CD4+ T cells were sorted on a BD FACSAria II using a panel including CD45RO, CCR7, CD25, CD127, CD95 and CD27. Purity was above 98% for every sorted population. PBMCs were isolated right away by Lymphoprep density gradient centrifugation and were stained directly, without culture. So that batch effects would be minimized, each experiment stained and sorted samples in pairs, pairing one healthy donor with one patient. Cut back by 7 bases and 6 bases, the V and J ends lie 12 bases apart. CDR1 and CDR2 are read off the germline V gene as MDHEN and SYDVKM. Its CDR3 holds 12 amino acids, cysteine through phenylalanine. Only the CDR3 portion is preserved as DNA: 36 bases, with reading frame beginning at the first base.

The entire isolated RNA was reverse transcribed using the High Capacity cDNA Reverse Transcription Kit, and thus expressed TCRB transcripts were sequenced. Deep immunoSEQ sequencing was applied to naive, central memory and regulatory T cell samples, giving an average of roughly 3.5 million total reads per sample. Sorted cells were lysed in RLT buffer and RNA was extracted with DNase-treated RNeasy Micro or Mini kits, depending on cell number. Each cell subset was processed separately to prevent cross-contamination, with patient and healthy donor samples processed together. The immunoSEQ multiplex PCR was used to amplify TCRB sequences from cDNA, yielding 87-bp fragments that span the CDR3 region. Amplicons were sequenced on the Illumina HiSeq platform. Under the source paper's analysis protocol: PCR bias was corrected computationally using synthetic template baselines, and reads within Hamming distance 2 were collapsed, with unmergeable singletons discarded. Reads were aligned against IMGT to assign V, D and J genes, CDR3 length and insertions or deletions at six rearrangement sites. Within each subset, clonotype counts were normalized to sorted cell number, after which true diversity and Gini coefficients were computed with the tcR R package. Repertoire sharing was quantified using the overlap coefficient calculated on TCRB nucleotide sequences. Out-of-frame TCRB sequences from naive cells were analyzed to stand in for the pre-selection repertoire. In TCRdb, the immuneACCESS table is reduced to in-frame sequences with V and J assigned. These tables do not hold every clone; where another copy was compared, an unresolved V gene accounts for under half, and the others remain unexplained. The DNA gave D and trimming, while V, J and clone size come from that table. Counted in this sample were around 500,000 clones; over 9.5% of them appeared once. The ten largest clones take up 0.04% to 0.05% of the sample.

This record comes from a study of beta chain features in type 1 diabetes (dated by TCRdb to 2016 to 2019). Turning to the overall study: Mean age, gender distribution, total cell number and subset yield did not differ between patients and healthy donors. A total of about 110 million sorted cells were examined across all samples, and the number of cells per subset was strongly correlated with RNA yield. The study compared TCRB repertoires of sorted circulating CD4+ T cell subsets between recently diagnosed type 1 diabetes patients and matched healthy donors. Naive and central memory subsets were obtained from all 30 or so donors, but regulatory and stem cell-like memory subsets were isolated from only 8 patients and 8 healthy donors.

Overall study outcomes, separate from this receptor: PCR might favor shorter templates, but patient and control samples were amplified and corrected together, so any skew would affect both groups equally. In all four CD4+ subsets, TCRB CDR3 length was moderately but significantly shorter in type 1 diabetes patients. Fewer insertions and more nucleotide deletions at VDJ recombination sites were observed in patients with type 1 diabetes, implying thymic rearrangement abnormalities. Naive, central memory and regulatory TCRB repertoires appeared to be more similar among patients than among healthy donors. Because cDNA was sequenced instead of genomic DNA, highly expressing activated cells could be over-represented, though the groups showed no difference in activation or CD3 levels. HLA sub-analyses involved small numbers of individuals, so any influence of HLA type on TCRB rearrangement remained unresolved.

The rearranged segments are TRBV28 and TRBJ1-2; there is no confident call for the D gene. The TCR was taken from a woman younger than 35 in good health. Sample: naive CD4+ T cells from blood. Explained via the paper, the cell subset or site label denotes: true naive CD4+ T cells. The nucleotides read TGTGCCAGCAACCCCCGGACGGATGGCTACACCTTC. It translates to CASNPRTDGYTF.